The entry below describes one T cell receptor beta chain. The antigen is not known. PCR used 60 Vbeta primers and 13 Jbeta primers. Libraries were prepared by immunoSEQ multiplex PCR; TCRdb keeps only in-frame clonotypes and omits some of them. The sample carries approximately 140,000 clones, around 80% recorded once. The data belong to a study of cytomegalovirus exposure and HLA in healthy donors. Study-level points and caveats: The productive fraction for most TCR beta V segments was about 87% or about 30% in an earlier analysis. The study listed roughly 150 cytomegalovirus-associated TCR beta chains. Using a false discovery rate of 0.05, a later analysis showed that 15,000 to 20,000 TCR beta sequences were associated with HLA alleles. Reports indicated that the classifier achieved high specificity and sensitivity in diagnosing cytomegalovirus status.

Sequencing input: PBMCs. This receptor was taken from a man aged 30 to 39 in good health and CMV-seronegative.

CDR3 in DNA: TGTGCCAGCAGTTTTTCCAAGAGCTCTGGGGCCAACGTCCTGACTTTC. Translated, it gives CASSFSKSSGANVLTF. The chain employs TRBV28 and TRBJ2-6, with unresolved D. The CDR3 consists of 16 residues. The V gene lost 3 bases and the J gene lost 0 bases, with 9 bases spanning the gap. Per germline, CDR1 MDHEN and CDR2 SYDVKM.